This TCR beta chain was sequenced during a study of blood T cell repertoires in COVID-19. The overall study: Material from acute and convalescent COVID-19 was sourced from the United States, Italy and Spain. In each case, the material was cDNA or gDNA derived from T cells, B-cell-depleted T cells, or PBMCs.

Germline V gene data show CDR1 as SNHLY and CDR2 as FYNNEI. V gave up 4 bases and J gave up 4 bases; unmatched junction bases: 5. The CDR3 covers 15 residues. In the study's own analysis: The authors estimated nucleated cell counts from reference gene primer amplification. This table comes from immunoSEQ multiplex PCR, and its TCRdb copy is limited to in-frame clones, with some not included. The DNA was the basis for D and trimming; V, J and clone size are from that table. Of 250,000 to 350,000 clones listed, 70% to 90% were seen once; the top ten hold under 15%. The sample comprised peripheral blood. The source is a woman in her sixties or seventies with acute or convalescent COVID-19. This chain connects TRBV2 to TRBJ2-3; 10 bases are a match to TRBD1. CDR3 nucleotides: TGTGCCAGCAGTGGAATGGGACAGGGGTCAGATACGCAGTATTTT. It encodes CASSGMGQGSDTQYF.